This record covers a single T cell receptor (beta chain). Its antigen is as yet unknown. This specimen comes from a study of T cell repertoires in cytomegalovirus infection. Overall study: Recently identified HLA-C-restricted CMV epitopes and well-studied HLA-B-restricted CMV epitopes were used by the study. TCR beta signatures that were public indicated CMV infection and matching HLA type.

Study observations and caveats: CMV carriers with the relevant HLA were identified by cumulative public TCR beta family frequency.

TCRdb re-called the reads with MiXCR, one entry per CDR3 protein. This table holds around 900,000 distinct CDR3 sequences, less than 40% found once. The specimen comprised cultured CD8+ T cells from PBMCs, sampled from culture after CMV antigen stimulation. This sequence originates from a human donor in good health (CMV status not recorded). Some clones in this sample may be carry-over from other donors' samples.

The CDR3 DNA reads TGTGCCAGTAGTGCATCCGGGACTAGCGGGGACCATTACTTC. It specifies CASSASGTSGDHYF. The rearrangement joins TRBV19 to TRBJ2-5; 13 bases align to TRBD2. With 5 bases clipped from V and 14 bases from J, the junction kept 11 bases outside the gene matches. The length of the CDR3 is 14 residues. Germline CDR1 reads LNHDA; CDR2 reads SQIVND (reference sequence).